This T cell receptor (beta chain) is drawn from a study of T cell repertoires in cytomegalovirus infection. In the study overall: Public TCR beta signatures marked donors with CMV infection and the matching HLA.

TCRdb redid the calling of the reads with MiXCR, one entry per CDR3 protein. The table has more than 300,000 distinct CDR3 sequences, around a third seen once; the top ten hold approximately 13%. Trimming took off 5 bases at V and 2 bases at J, with 13 bases between the two ends. The CDR3 extends over 14 amino acids. In this sample, this clonotype turned up a few times. Its antigen is as yet unknown. Whole-study results and caveats: Public TCR beta family frequency separated CMV-and-HLA carriers, including in an independent cohort. The study found HLA-C-restricted CMV-specific TCR beta clonotypes dominating the ex vivo response.

This sequence joins TRBV12-3 or TRBV12-4 and TRBJ2-7; D remains ambiguous. The sequence was collected from a human donor in good health (CMV status not recorded). Some clones in this sample may be carry-over from other donors' samples. The specimen was cultured PBMCs, collected from culture after CMV antigen stimulation. The CDR3 coding sequence is TGTGCCAGCAGTACGACGGACGGTACCTACGAGCAGTACTTC. It codes for CASSTTDGTYEQYF.